The clone carrying this T cell receptor beta chain was observed a few times. Its specificity is not known. TCRbeta library preparation incorporated unique molecular identifiers. TCRdb independently ran MiXCR on the PCR reads; one entry per CDR3 protein. The repertoire has 450,000 to 600,000 distinct CDR3 sequences, roughly a tenth of them found once; the top ten carry approximately 2%. The data were obtained in a study of T-cell reconstitution after alpha-beta-depleted transplantation in children. Trimming left V 3 bases short and J 1 base short, with 14 bases between. The length of the CDR3 is 16 residues. Germline V gene sequence: CDR1 LGHNA, CDR2 YSLEER. Regarding the study as a whole: The origin of high day-60 TCRbeta diversity in some patients lay in surviving recipient T cells and thymic progenitors. Once a year had passed after transplant, T-cell counts and diversity came mostly from newly produced T cells. Several hundred rapidly expanded clones from non-depleted graft cells reportedly supplied alpha-beta T cells about two months post-transplant.

This receptor was obtained from a child aged 2-15 years with inherited bone marrow failure, due to receive a stem cell transplant. The chain recombines TRBV4-3 with TRBJ2-3; D may be TRBD2 (5 bases). Sequencing used PBMCs, obtained before TCRalphabeta/CD19-depleted stem cell transplant. CDR3 sequence (DNA): TGCGCCAGCAGCCAGATCAGCGGTCCCCGCACAGATACGCAGTATTTT. It translates to CASSQISGPRTDTQYF.